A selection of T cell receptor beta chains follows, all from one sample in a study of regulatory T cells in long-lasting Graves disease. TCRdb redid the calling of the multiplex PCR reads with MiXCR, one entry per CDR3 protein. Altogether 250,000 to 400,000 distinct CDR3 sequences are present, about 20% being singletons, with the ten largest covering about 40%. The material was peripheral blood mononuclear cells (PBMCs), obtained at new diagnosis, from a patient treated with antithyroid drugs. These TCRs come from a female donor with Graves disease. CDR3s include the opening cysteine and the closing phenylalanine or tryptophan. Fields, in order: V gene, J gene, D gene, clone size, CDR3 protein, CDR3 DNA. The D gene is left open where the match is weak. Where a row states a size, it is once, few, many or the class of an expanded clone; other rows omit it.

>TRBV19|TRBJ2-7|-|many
CASSIVNREISEQYF
TGTGCCAGTAGTATAGTTAACAGGGAAATAAGCGAGCAGTACTTC
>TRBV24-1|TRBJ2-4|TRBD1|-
CATSEDRGPKNIQYF
TGTGCCACCAGTGAAGACAGGGGACCCAAAAACATTCAGTACTTC
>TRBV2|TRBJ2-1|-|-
CASSEQGMNEQFF
TGTGCCAGCAGTGAGCAGGGCATGAATGAGCAGTTCTTC
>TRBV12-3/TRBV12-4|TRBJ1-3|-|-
CASSSNRAFPDTIYF
TGTGCCAGCAGTTCAAACAGGGCCTTTCCGGACACCATATATTTT
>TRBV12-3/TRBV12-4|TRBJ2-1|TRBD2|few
CASSLTSGSSEQFF
TGTGCCAGCAGTTTGACTAGCGGGAGTAGTGAGCAGTTCTTC
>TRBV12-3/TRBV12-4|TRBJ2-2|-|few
CASRLTGNTGELFF
TGTGCCAGCCGATTGACAGGGAACACCGGGGAGCTGTTTTTT
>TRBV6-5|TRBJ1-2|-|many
CASSSRVGGYGYTF
TGTGCCAGCAGTTCACGGGTAGGGGGCTATGGCTACACCTTC
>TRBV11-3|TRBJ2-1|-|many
CASSPSRGLQNEQFF
TGTGCCAGCAGCCCATCAAGGGGACTCCAGAATGAGCAGTTCTTC
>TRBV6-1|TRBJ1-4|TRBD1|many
CASSKTDRVDSEKLFF
TGTGCCAGCAGCAAAACCGACAGGGTTGATAGTGAAAAACTGTTTTTT
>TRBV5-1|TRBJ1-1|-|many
CASSLVTAGRAEAFF
TGCGCCAGCAGCTTGGTAACAGCGGGGAGGGCTGAAGCTTTCTTT
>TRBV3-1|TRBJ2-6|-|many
CASSQDIGAGANVLTF
TGTGCCAGCAGCCAAGATATCGGGGCTGGGGCCAACGTCCTGACTTTC
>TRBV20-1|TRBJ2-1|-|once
CSARVGGGANEQFF
TGCAGTGCTAGAGTTGGGGGTGGGGCCAATGAGCAGTTCTTC
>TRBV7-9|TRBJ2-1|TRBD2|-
CASLRAGDQLRDVQFF
TGTGCCAGTCTTCGGGCGGGAGACCAACTCAGGGATGTGCAGTTCTTC
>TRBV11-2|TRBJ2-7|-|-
CASSSTGNEQYF
TGTGCCAGCAGCTCTACAGGGAACGAGCAGTACTTC
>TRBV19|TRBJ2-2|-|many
CASSIPTTDTGELFF
TGTGCCAGTAGTATACCCACGACAGACACCGGGGAGCTGTTTTTT
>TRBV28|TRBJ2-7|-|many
CASRTHQGRGYEQYF
TGTGCCAGCAGAACGCACCAGGGTAGGGGCTACGAGCAGTACTTC
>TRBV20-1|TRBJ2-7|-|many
CSARTSSYEQYF
TGCAGTGCCAGGACGAGCTCCTACGAGCAGTACTTC
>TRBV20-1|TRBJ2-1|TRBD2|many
CSASPRVLRELRYNEQFF
TGCAGTGCCAGTCCCCGGGTATTGCGGGAGCTGCGGTACAATGAGCAGTTCTTC
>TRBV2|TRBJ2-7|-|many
CASGAGSYEQYF
TGTGCCAGCGGCGCAGGGTCCTACGAGCAGTACTTC
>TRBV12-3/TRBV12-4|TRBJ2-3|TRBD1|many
CASSSYGTASTDTQYF
TGTGCCAGCAGTTCCTACGGGACAGCCTCCACAGATACGCAGTATTTT
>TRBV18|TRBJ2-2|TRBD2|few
CASSPPPAGATGELFF
TGTGCCAGCTCACCACCGCCAGCGGGAGCCACCGGGGAGCTGTTTTTT
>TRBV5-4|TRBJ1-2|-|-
CASTRGSDYGYTF
TGTGCCAGCACTAGGGGCAGTGACTATGGCTACACCTTC
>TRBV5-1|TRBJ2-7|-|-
CASSSADRSSYEQSF
TGCGCCAGCAGCTCAGCTGACAGGAGCTCCTACGAGCAGTCCTTC
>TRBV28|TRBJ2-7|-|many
CASITPGRGTYEQYF
TGTGCCAGCATTACCCCAGGACGGGGGACCTACGAGCAGTACTTC
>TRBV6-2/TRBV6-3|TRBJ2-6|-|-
CASSRNTGANVLTF
TGTGCCAGCAGCCGAAATACTGGGGCCAACGTCCTGACTTTC
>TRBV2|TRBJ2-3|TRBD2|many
CASKSGTSTDTQYF
TGTGCCAGCAAATCTGGGACTAGTACAGATACGCAGTATTTT
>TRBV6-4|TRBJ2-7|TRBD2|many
CASEDPGLAVTYEQYF
TGTGCCAGCGAGGACCCGGGACTAGCGGTTACCTACGAGCAGTACTTC
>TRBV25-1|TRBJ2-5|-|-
CASSAGGVETQYF
TGTGCCAGCAGTGCGGGCGGGGTAGAGACCCAGTACTTC
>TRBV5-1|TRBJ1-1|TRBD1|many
CASSPGTGVWDTEAFF
TGCGCCAGCAGTCCCGGGACAGGGGTTTGGGACACTGAAGCTTTCTTT
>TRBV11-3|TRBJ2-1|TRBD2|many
CASSLLAGGDEQFF
TGTGCCAGCAGCTTACTGGCGGGGGGAGATGAGCAGTTCTTC
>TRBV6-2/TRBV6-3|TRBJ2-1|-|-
CVTARSESSYNEQFF
TGTGTCACAGCCCGTTCGGAGAGCTCCTACAATGAGCAGTTCTTC
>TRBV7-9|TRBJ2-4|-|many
CATARPSAKNIQYF
TGTGCAACCGCCCGCCCGTCGGCCAAAAACATTCAGTACTTC
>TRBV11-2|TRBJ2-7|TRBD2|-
CASSPTAGGSYEQYF
TGTGCCAGCAGCCCCACGGCGGGGGGGAGCTACGAGCAGTACTTC
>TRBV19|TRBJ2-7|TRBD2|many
CASSMLAGAVYEQYF
TGTGCCAGTAGTATGCTAGCGGGAGCTGTCTACGAGCAGTACTTC
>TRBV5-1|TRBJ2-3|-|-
CASSRFGGGLGTDTQYF
TGTGCCAGCAGCCGCTTCGGGGGCGGATTGGGCACAGATACGCAGTATTTT
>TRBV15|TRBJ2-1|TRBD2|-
CATSRDSLTSLGNEQFF
TGTGCCACCAGCAGAGATTCTTTGACTAGCTTAGGCAATGAGCAGTTCTTC
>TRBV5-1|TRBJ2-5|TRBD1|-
CASSLAGTGQQETQYF
TGCGCCAGCAGCTTGGCCGGGACAGGACAACAAGAGACCCAGTACTTC
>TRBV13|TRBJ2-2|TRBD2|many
CASRLSGVTGELFF
TGTGCCAGCAGGTTAAGCGGGGTCACCGGGGAGCTGTTTTTT
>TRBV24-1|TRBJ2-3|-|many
CATSDLAGDTPDTQYF
TGTGCCACCAGTGATTTGGCAGGGGATACGCCAGATACGCAGTATTTT